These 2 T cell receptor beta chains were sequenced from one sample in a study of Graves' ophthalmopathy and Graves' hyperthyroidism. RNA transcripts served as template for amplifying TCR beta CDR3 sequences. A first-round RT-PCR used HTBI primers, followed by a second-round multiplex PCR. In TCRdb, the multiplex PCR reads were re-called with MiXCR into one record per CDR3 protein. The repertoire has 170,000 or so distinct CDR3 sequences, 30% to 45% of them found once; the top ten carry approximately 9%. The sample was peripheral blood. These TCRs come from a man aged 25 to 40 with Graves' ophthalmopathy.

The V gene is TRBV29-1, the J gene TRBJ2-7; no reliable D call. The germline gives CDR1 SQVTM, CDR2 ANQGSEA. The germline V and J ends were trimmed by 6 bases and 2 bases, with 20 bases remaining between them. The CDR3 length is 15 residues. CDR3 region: CSVLIPSRTTYEQYF. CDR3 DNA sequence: TGCAGCGTCTTGATCCCCAGCAGGACCACCTACGAGCAGTACTTC.

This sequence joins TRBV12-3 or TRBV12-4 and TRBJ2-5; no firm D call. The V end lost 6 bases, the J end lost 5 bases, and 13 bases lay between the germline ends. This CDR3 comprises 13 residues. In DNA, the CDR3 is TGTGCCAGCAGCTCCCACTTGTCGGAGACCCAGTACTTC. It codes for CASSSHLSETQYF.